What follows are 21 T cell receptor beta chains derived from one specimen sequenced in a study of T cells in Graves' hyperthyroidism and ophthalmopathy. Amplified TCR beta CDR3 regions derived from RNA transcripts. HTBI primers were the set used in a first-round RT-PCR of the TCR CDR3. TCRdb used MiXCR to reprocess the multiplex PCR reads, holding one entry per CDR3 protein. The table lists over 200,000 distinct CDR3 sequences, approximately 17% of them singletons, with roughly 50% in the top ten. Sequencing used blood. The receptors shown here come from a man in his forties or fifties with Graves' hyperthyroidism.

This chain connects TRBV7-9 to TRBJ2-1; 7 bases map to TRBD1. CDR1 and CDR2 from the germline V gene are SEHNR and FQNEAQ (reference sequence). This CDR3 is 15 amino acids long. V was pared by 6 bases and J by 4 bases, with 9 bases of the junction left unmatched. This CDR3 is CASSPPGQIYNEQFF. CDR3 DNA: TGTGCCAGCAGTCCACCGGGACAGATATACAATGAGCAGTTCTTC.

This clonotype turned up a few times. V gene TRBV9 combines with J gene TRBJ2-1; the D gene is possibly TRBD2 (6 bases). Germline V lookup: CDR1 SGDLS, CDR2 YYNGEE. CDR3 length: 15 residues. Trimming shortened V by 0 bases and J by 4 bases, and 11 bases separated the two germline ends. The CDR3 DNA sequence: TGTGCCAGCAGCGTAGAAGGGGACTTGTACAATGAGCAGTTCTTC. As protein: CASSVEGDLYNEQFF.

The chain links TRBV20-1 to TRBJ2-2; D is possibly TRBD1 (6 bases). The V and J ends lost 3 bases and 2 bases respectively, with 13 bases between them. This CDR3 contains 15 residues. Looked up from germline, CDR1 is DFQATT and CDR2 is SNEGSKA (reference sequence). Here the CDR3 reads CSARPLDRNTGELFF. CDR3 in DNA: TGCAGTGCTAGGCCGTTGGACAGAAACACCGGGGAGCTGTTTTTT.

The table lists this clonotype with a few counts. The CDR3 nucleotides are TGTGCCAGCAGTGAACAAGTCCGTGGCTACACCTTC. Translated, it gives CASSEQVRGYTF. This chain joins TRBV6-1 and TRBJ1-2; D is uncertain. The V gene's germline CDR1 is MNHNS and CDR2 SASEGT. The CDR3 has 12 amino acids. Trimming shortened V by 2 bases and J by 7 bases, and 8 bases separated the two germline ends.

This clonotype has ten or more counts. The gene calls are TRBV20-1 and TRBJ2-3, with D possibly being TRBD2 (6 bases). The germline V and J ends were trimmed by 4 bases and 3 bases, with 17 bases remaining between them. Germline lookup yields CDR1 DFQATT and CDR2 SNEGSKA (reference sequence). The CDR3 has 15 residues. The CDR3 nucleotides read TGCAGTGCTACCCCCGGGAGTCTGGGGACAGATACGCAGTATTTT. As protein: CSATPGSLGTDTQYF.

This clonotype occurred many times. The chain employs TRBV30 and TRBJ2-7; the D is unclear. The V gene's germline CDR1 is GTSNPN and CDR2 SVGIG (reference sequence). Trimming removed 4 bases at V and 3 bases at J, with 19 bases between. The CDR3 loop spans 15 amino acids. CDR3 protein: CAWTETGGPGYEQYF. CDR3 sequence (DNA): TGTGCCTGGACCGAAACTGGCGGCCCAGGCTACGAGCAGTACTTC. Using reference TRBV30 and TRBJ2-7 for the parts outside the CDR3, the full variable domain is SQTIHQWPATLVQPVGSPLSLECTVEGTSNPNLYWYRQAAGRGLQLLFYSVGIGQISSEVPQNLSASRPQDRQFILSSKKLLLSDSGFYLCAWTETGGPGYEQYFGPGTRLTVT.

This clonotype was seen only a few times. The J gene is TRBJ2-1, the V gene TRBV19; 8 bases align to TRBD2. The CDR3 spans 13 residues. Unmatched junction bases numbered 0, after V lost 0 bases and J lost 8 bases. CDR1 and CDR2 (germline): LNHDA, SQIVND (reference sequence). The CDR3 reads CASSIEAGDEQFF. The CDR3 region has the DNA TGTGCCAGTAGTATAGAAGCGGGAGATGAGCAGTTCTTC.

The sample holds many counts of this clonotype. V usage is TRBV27 and J usage is TRBJ2-7; D not certain. This CDR3 is 9 amino acids long. The germline gives CDR1 MNHEY, CDR2 SMNVEV (reference sequence). Trimming removed 8 bases from V and 1 base from J, with 0 bases in between. CDR3 nucleotides: TGTGCCAGCTCCTACGAGCAGTACTTC. Translated, it gives CASSYEQYF.

This clonotype was counted between two and nine times. The chain recombines TRBV10-2 with TRBJ1-2; 7 nucleotides line up with TRBD1. Unmatched junction bases numbered 13, after V lost 2 bases and J lost 7 bases. The germline CDR1 and CDR2 sequences are WSHSY and SAAADI. The CDR3 is made up of 16 amino acids. In nucleotides, the CDR3 is TGCGCCAGCAGTGAGGCGAGGGACAGTTCTCGGGGTGGCTACACCTTC. Protein: CASSEARDSSRGGYTF.

This chain links TRBV4-2 with TRBJ2-3; 10 nucleotides match TRBD2. CDR3 length: 20 residues. With 2 bases clipped from V and 3 bases from J, the junction kept 17 bases outside the gene matches. From germline, CDR1 is LGHNA and CDR2 YNFKEQ. The CDR3 DNA reads as TGTGCCAGCAGCCAACGGGGGCTAGCGGGAGTTCGTTATATGACAGATACGCAGTATTTT. Protein: CASSQRGLAGVRYMTDTQYF.

The sample holds a few counts of this clonotype. V usage is TRBV2 and J usage is TRBJ2-1; D unresolved. V was trimmed by 6 bases and J by 4 bases, leaving 13 bases between them. The CDR3 length is 14 residues. Germline V gives CDR1 SNHLY, CDR2 FYNNEI. The CDR3 protein is CASRSRTSYNEQFF. In DNA, the CDR3 is TGTGCCAGCAGATCGAGGACGTCTTACAATGAGCAGTTCTTC. Full variable domain (rest looked up from reference TRBV2 and TRBJ2-1): EPEVTQTPSHQVTQMGQEVILRCVPISNHLYFYWYRQILGQKVEFLVSFYNNEISEKSEIFDDQFSVERPDGSNFTLKIRSTKLEDSAMYFCASRSRTSYNEQFFGPGTRLTVL.

This clonotype was recorded many times. The chain carries TRBV7-8 and TRBJ1-1, with 7 nucleotides matching TRBD1. CDR3 length: 14 residues. V lost 1 base and J lost 7; bases outside the gene matches: 6. The germline gives CDR1 SGHVS, CDR2 FQNEAQ. CDR3 loop: CASSLGRQGGEAFF. DNA for the CDR3: TGTGCCAGCAGCTTAGGACGACAGGGAGGTGAAGCTTTCTTT.

This clonotype was seen repeatedly, ten times or more. The chain couples TRBV3-1 to TRBJ2-4; D ambiguous. Between the trimmed V and J ends, which lost 1 base and 4 bases, there was a span of 8 bases. The CDR3 is 14 residues long. Germline V gene sequence: CDR1 LGHDT, CDR2 YNNKEL (reference sequence). CDR3 DNA: TGTGCCAGCAGCCAAGCACAGCTAAAAAACATTCAGTACTTC. Protein sequence: CASSQAQLKNIQYF.

In this sample, this clonotype turned up many times. The V gene is TRBV18, the J gene TRBJ1-6; the match to TRBD1 covers 10 bases. Germline assignment: CDR1 KGHSH and CDR2 LQKENI. The CDR3 runs to 14 residues. The V segment lost 5 bases and the J segment 10 bases; nucleotides outside the gene matches: 5. The CDR3 sequence is CASSRDRGGSPLHF. The CDR3 DNA reads TGTGCCAGCTCAAGGGACAGGGGAGGATCACCCCTCCACTTT.

This clonotype has at least ten counts. The CDR3: CASSSIAGADTQYF. The DNA of the CDR3 is TGTGCCAGCAGTTCTATAGCGGGAGCAGATACGCAGTATTTT. This sequence joins TRBV28 and TRBJ2-3, with TRBD2 matching 9 bases. With 4 bases clipped from V and 4 bases from J, the junction kept 3 bases outside the gene matches. The CDR3 extends over 14 amino acids. The germline gives CDR1 MDHEN, CDR2 SYDVKM.

Many counts were recorded for this clonotype. The rearrangement links TRBV11-2 to TRBJ1-6; 12 bases match TRBD1. CDR3 length equals 17 residues. CDR1 and CDR2 from the germline V gene are SGHAT and FQNNGV. Trimming took 7 bases from V and 7 from J; bases not matched to a gene: 11. The CDR3 coding sequence is TGTGCCAGCACCCCCTGGGACAGGGGGCGAGGGAATTCACCCCTCCACTTT. Translating it yields CASTPWDRGRGNSPLHF.

This clonotype was found a few times. The chain is built from TRBV20-1 and TRBJ2-1; either TRBD1 or TRBD2 may supply D (5 bases each). Germline CDR1 and CDR2: DFQATT and SNEGSKA (reference sequence). This CDR3 comprises 15 residues. V was cut by 2 bases and J by 2 bases, with 13 bases left in between. The chain's CDR3 is CSARPSWGPYNEQFF. Here the CDR3 DNA reads TGCAGTGCTAGACCTAGCTGGGGCCCCTACAATGAGCAGTTCTTC.

This clonotype was seen many times. This sequence joins TRBV28 and TRBJ2-5; perhaps TRBD1 as D (7 bases). Trimming took off 4 bases at V and 0 bases at J, with 18 bases between the two ends. Germline V gene lookup returns CDR1 MDHEN and CDR2 SYDVKM. The CDR3 runs to 17 residues. The CDR3 nucleotides read TGTGCCAGCAGTTACGATAGCCCAGGGGGGTACCAAGAGACCCAGTACTTC. Its translation: CASSYDSPGGYQETQYF.

This clonotype was seen a handful of times. V usage is TRBV3-1 and J usage is TRBJ2-1; D gene ambiguous. This CDR3 has 12 residues. Germline V gives CDR1 LGHDT, CDR2 YNNKEL (reference sequence). The germline V and J ends were trimmed by 2 bases and 7 bases, with 6 bases remaining between them. In nucleotides, the CDR3 is TGTGCCAGCAGCCAAACCGGTAATGAGCAGTTCTTC. Translation: CASSQTGNEQFF.

This clonotype was picked up many times. The chain recombines TRBV3-1 with TRBJ2-1; D is undetermined. The V end lost 7 bases, the J end lost 8 bases, and 12 bases lay between the germline ends. The CDR3 is made up of 12 amino acids. Germline V gene data show CDR1 as LGHDT and CDR2 as YNNKEL (reference sequence). CDR3: CASKSSRDEQFF. The CDR3 nucleotides are TGTGCCAGCAAATCGTCTAGAGATGAGCAGTTCTTC.

This clonotype occurred many times. This chain connects TRBV20-1 to TRBJ2-7, with 8 bases aligning to TRBD1. The V gene's germline CDR1 is DFQATT and CDR2 SNEGSKA (reference sequence). The length of the CDR3 is 14 residues. V was clipped by 3 bases and J by 5 bases; unmatched bases: 9. The CDR3 region is CSASGGQGANEQYF. CDR3 DNA sequence: TGCAGTGCTAGTGGAGGACAGGGCGCAAACGAGCAGTACTTC.